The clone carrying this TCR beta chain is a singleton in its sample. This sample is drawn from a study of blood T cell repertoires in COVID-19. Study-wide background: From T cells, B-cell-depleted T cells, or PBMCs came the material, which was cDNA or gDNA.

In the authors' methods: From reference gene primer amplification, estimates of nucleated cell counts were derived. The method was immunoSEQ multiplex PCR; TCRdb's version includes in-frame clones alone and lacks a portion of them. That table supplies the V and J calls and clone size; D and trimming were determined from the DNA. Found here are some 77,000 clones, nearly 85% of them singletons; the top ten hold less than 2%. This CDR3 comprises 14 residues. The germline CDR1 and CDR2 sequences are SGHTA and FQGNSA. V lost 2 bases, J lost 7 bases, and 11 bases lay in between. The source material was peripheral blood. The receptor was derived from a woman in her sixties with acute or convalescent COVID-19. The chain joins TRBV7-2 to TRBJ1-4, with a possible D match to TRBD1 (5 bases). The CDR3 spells CASSLFFGGEKLFF. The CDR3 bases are TGTGCCAGCAGCTTATTTTTCGGGGGTGAAAAACTGTTTTTT.